These 32 T cell receptor beta chains were all obtained from the same sample, sequenced in a study of lymphopenia after photon versus proton radiotherapy (dated by TCRdb to the late 2010s). Library method: the immunoSEQ multiplex PCR assay. Drawn from immuneACCESS, this table holds only the in-frame rearrangements with V and J called that TCRdb kept. Clones are partly lost; checked studies trace under half to an unresolved V gene and leave the rest unexplained. This sample gives around 70,000 clones in total; approximately 90% of them show up just once. The ten biggest clones cover around 2.2% of the sample. Specimen: peripheral blood, collected from a patient treated with photon-based radiotherapy. These receptors were obtained from a woman in her thirties or forties with cholangiocarcinoma.

The V call is TRBV6-1, the J call TRBJ2-3; TRBD2 matches at 10 bases. The CDR3 is made up of 14 amino acids. The J segment lost 10 bases and the V segment lost 3 bases, leaving 7 bases of the junction unmatched. In germline, CDR1 is MNHNS, CDR2 SASEGT. CDR3 DNA sequence: TGTGCCAGCAGTGAGCTAGCGGGAGCGATTCCGCAGTATTTT. This sequence encodes CASSELAGAIPQYF.

The chain couples TRBV2 to TRBJ1-2, with D tentatively TRBD1 (5 bases). CDR3 length: 13 amino acids. V shed 4 bases and J shed 6 bases, with 12 bases lying between them. Looked up from germline, CDR1 is SNHLY and CDR2 is FYNNEI. Written as DNA, the CDR3 is TGTGCCAGCAGTGTAGTCAGGGCGGATGGCTACACCTTC. Amino acids: CASSVVRADGYTF.

The rearrangement joins TRBV30 to TRBJ2-6; the D gene could be TRBD1 or TRBD2 (5 bases each). The V gene's germline CDR1 is GTSNPN and CDR2 SVGIG (reference sequence). The V and J ends lost 2 bases and 2 bases respectively, with 7 bases between them. CDR3 length: 14 amino acids. This chain's CDR3 is CAWSLGAGANVLTF. The CDR3 coding sequence is TGTGCCTGGAGTCTGGGGGCTGGGGCCAACGTCCTGACTTTC.

The J gene is TRBJ1-5, the V gene TRBV11-2; 8 positions agree with TRBD1. Trimming removed 1 base from V and 1 base from J; junction bases left unmatched: 0. CDR1 is SGHAT, CDR2 FQNNGV, per germline. There are 15 residues in the CDR3. The chain's CDR3 is CASSLGTGSNQPQHF. The CDR3 DNA follows: TGTGCCAGCAGCTTAGGGACAGGGAGCAATCAGCCCCAGCATTTT.

The V call is TRBV4-1, the J call TRBJ2-1; no reliable D call. V was clipped by 0 bases and J by 0 bases, with 9 bases between them. Germline CDR1 and CDR2: MGHRA and YSYEKL. The CDR3 has 16 amino acids. This CDR3 reads CASSQDFTGSYNEQFF. CDR3 in DNA: TGCGCCAGCAGCCAAGATTTTACCGGCTCCTACAATGAGCAGTTCTTC.

The count of this clone is one. This rearrangement joins TRBV5-1 to TRBJ1-1; D ambiguous. The CDR3 contains 14 residues. Trimming stripped 0 bases from V and 1 base from J, with 7 bases between. Germline V lookup: CDR1 SGHRS, CDR2 YFSETQ. The CDR3 loop is CASSLVSKNTEAFF. The CDR3 DNA sequence: TGCGCCAGCAGCTTGGTGTCCAAGAACACTGAAGCTTTCTTT.

The rearrangement links TRBV7-9 to TRBJ2-1; D perhaps matches TRBD2 (7 bases). Germline V lookup: CDR1 SEHNR, CDR2 FQNEAQ (reference sequence). The CDR3 runs to 18 residues. V lost 4 bases, J lost 1 base, and 20 bases lay in between. Here the CDR3 reads CASSSQTRGPKSYNEQFF. CDR3 bases: TGTGCCAGCAGCTCTCAGACGCGGGGGCCTAAATCCTACAATGAGCAGTTCTTC.

This chain uses TRBV9 with TRBJ2-3, with TRBD2 matching over 14 bases. Germline trimming cut 2 bases from V and 4 bases from J; bases unmatched to any gene: 6. The CDR3 has 17 residues. Per germline, CDR1 SGDLS and CDR2 YYNGEE. This chain's CDR3 is CASSVSPTSGGADTQYF. DNA for the CDR3: TGTGCCAGCAGCGTTAGTCCGACTAGCGGGGGGGCAGATACGCAGTATTTT.

The table lists this clone with a count of one. The chain is built from TRBV30 and TRBJ2-2; D is unclear. Germline V lookup: CDR1 GTSNPN, CDR2 SVGIG (reference sequence). The ends were cut back, 5 bases at V and 3 bases at J, with 4 bases in the middle. This CDR3 comprises 11 residues. CDR3 coding DNA: TGTGCCTGGGAGGACACCGGGGAGCTGTTTTTT. As protein: CAWEDTGELFF.

The genes are TRBV4-1 and TRBJ2-7; weak D call: TRBD1 (7 bases). The V gene's germline CDR1 is MGHRA and CDR2 YSYEKL. Deletions cut 4 bases from V and 7 bases from J, with 17 bases between. The CDR3 is 14 amino acids. Here the CDR3 reads CASSLELSGGEQYF. In nucleotides, the CDR3 is TGCGCCAGCAGCCTAGAACTCTCAGGGGGGGAGCAGTACTTC.

This clone appeared a single time. This rearrangement joins TRBV19 to TRBJ1-5; no firm D call. Germline V lookup: CDR1 LNHDA, CDR2 SQIVND (reference sequence). Trimming stripped 1 base from V and 0 bases from J, with 7 bases between. The CDR3 extends over 15 amino acids. The DNA of the CDR3 is TGTGCCAGTAGTATAGGCGGGAATAGCAATCAGCCCCAGCATTTT. This encodes CASSIGGNSNQPQHF.

The rearrangement joins TRBV5-1 to TRBJ2-5, with D possibly matching TRBD2 (6 bases). Germline V gives CDR1 SGHRS, CDR2 YFSETQ. V shed 5 bases and J shed 4 bases, with 18 bases lying between them. CDR3 length equals 15 residues. This chain's CDR3 is CASSQSRSGVETQYF. The DNA of the CDR3 is TGCGCCAGCAGTCAATCAAGGTCGGGAGTAGAGACCCAGTACTTC.

This clone has just one count. This rearrangement joins TRBV7-3 to TRBJ1-3; 7 bases are shared with TRBD1. Germline CDR1 is SGHTA and CDR2 is FQGTGA. The CDR3 extends over 15 amino acids. Trimming cost V 5 bases and J 2 bases; bases outside gene matches: 6. As DNA, the CDR3 is TGTGCCAGCAGCCAAGGGGGCCAACCTGGAAACACCATATATTTT. Translation gives CASSQGGQPGNTIYF. The full variable domain, with the rest looked up from reference TRBV7-3 and TRBJ1-3, is GAGVSQTPSNKVTEKGKYVELRCDPISGHTALYWYRQSLGQGPEFLIYFQGTGAADDSGLPNDRFFAVRPEGSVSTLKIQRTERGDSAVYLCASSQGGQPGNTIYFGEGSWLTVV.

This chain connects TRBV2 to TRBJ1-4; 11 bases match TRBD1. V was clipped by 7 bases and J by 6 bases; unmatched bases: 10. The CDR3 consists of 16 residues. Germline-derived CDR1 and CDR2 are SNHLY and FYNNEI. The CDR3: CASTLRLGQGDEKLFF. CDR3 sequence (DNA): TGTGCCAGCACTCTGAGGTTGGGACAGGGGGATGAAAAACTGTTTTTT.

The genes are TRBV19 and TRBJ1-2, with D maybe TRBD1 (6 bases). Trimming left V 4 bases short and J 4 bases short, with 10 bases between. The CDR3 consists of 13 residues. Germline CDR1 is LNHDA and CDR2 is SQIVND (reference sequence). As DNA, the CDR3 is TGTGCCAGTAGTACGGACAGAACCTATGGCTACACCTTC. It codes for CASSTDRTYGYTF.

The chain joins TRBV30 to TRBJ2-1; D assignment may be TRBD1 or TRBD2 (6 bases each). This CDR3 spans 17 amino acids. Germline CDR1 and CDR2: GTSNPN and SVGIG (reference sequence). V was pared by 0 bases and J by 8 bases, with 23 bases between. The chain's CDR3 is CAWSVGAFDAGGHEQFF. CDR3 DNA sequence: TGTGCCTGGAGTGTGGGGGCTTTTGACGCCGGGGGCCATGAGCAGTTCTTC. Full variable domain (missing parts from reference TRBV30 and TRBJ2-1): SQTIHQWPATLVQPVGSPLSLECTVEGTSNPNLYWYRQAAGRGLQLLFYSVGIGQISSEVPQNLSASRPQDRQFILSSKKLLLSDSGFYLCAWSVGAFDAGGHEQFFGPGTRLTVL.

This sequence joins TRBV5-1 and TRBJ2-7; D is undetermined. From germline, CDR1 is SGHRS and CDR2 YFSETQ. This CDR3 has 15 amino acids. V was cut by 0 bases and J by 7 bases, with 17 bases left in between. The CDR3 nucleotides are TGCGCCAGCAGCTTGGAACAGACTGGGGTCGGTGAGCAGTACTTC. This codes for CASSLEQTGVGEQYF.

J is TRBJ2-7 and V is TRBV11-2; TRBD2 matches 12 bases. The CDR3 covers 16 residues. Unmatched junction bases numbered 8, after V lost 5 bases and J lost 3 bases. Germline V gives CDR1 SGHAT, CDR2 FQNNGV. CDR3 protein: CASSLTPGLAGYEQYF. The CDR3 DNA reads as TGTGCCAGCAGCCTAACGCCGGGACTAGCGGGCTACGAGCAGTACTTC.

The rearrangement links TRBV11-2 to TRBJ2-2; 8 nucleotides line up with TRBD1. Losses at the gene ends were 5 bases for V and 6 bases for J; bases not matched to a gene: 8. The CDR3 length is 15 residues. Germline assignment: CDR1 SGHAT and CDR2 FQNNGV. The CDR3 loop is CASSPRQGRAGELFF. In nucleotides, the CDR3 is TGTGCCAGCAGCCCCCGACAGGGGCGGGCCGGGGAGCTGTTTTTT. The whole variable domain, remainder taken from reference TRBV11-2 and TRBJ2-2, is EAGVAQSPRYKIIEKRQSVAFWCNPISGHATLYWYQQILGQGPKLLIQFQNNGVVDDSQLPKDRFSAERLKGVDSTLKIQPAKLEDSAVYLCASSPRQGRAGELFFGEGSRLTVL.

This chain links TRBV27 with TRBJ2-6, with TRBD1 matching over 11 bases. Looked up from germline, CDR1 is MNHEY and CDR2 is SMNVEV (reference sequence). The J segment lost 0 bases and the V segment lost 6 bases, leaving 4 bases of the junction unmatched. The CDR3 totals 17 residues. The CDR3 reads CASRGGTGGSGANVLTF. The CDR3 DNA sequence: TGTGCCAGCAGAGGCGGGACAGGGGGCTCTGGGGCCAACGTCCTGACTTTC.

This clone was picked up one time. The chain employs TRBV2 and TRBJ1-5; possibly TRBD1 for D (5 bases). V was pared by 8 bases and J by 4 bases, with 12 bases between. Germline V gives CDR1 SNHLY, CDR2 FYNNEI. This CDR3 region has 13 residues. The DNA of the CDR3 is TGTGCCAGCCGGACAACCGGGAATCAGCCCCAGCATTTT. This encodes CASRTTGNQPQHF. Complete variable domain (other parts from reference TRBV2 and TRBJ1-5): EPEVTQTPSHQVTQMGQEVILRCVPISNHLYFYWYRQILGQKVEFLVSFYNNEISEKSEIFDDQFSVERPDGSNFTLKIRSTKLEDSAMYFCASRTTGNQPQHFGDGTRLSIL.

This clone came up once. V gene TRBV7-2 combines with J gene TRBJ1-5; tentative D call: TRBD1 (5 bases). Germline CDR1 and CDR2: SGHTA and FQGNSA. Trimming pared 1 base from V and 0 bases from J, leaving 13 bases between. The CDR3 totals 17 residues. The CDR3 here is CASSLGVGGISNQPQHF. The CDR3 bases are TGTGCCAGCAGCTTAGGGGTCGGGGGGATTAGCAATCAGCCCCAGCATTTT.

The chain combines TRBV5-5 with TRBJ2-7; D ambiguous. This CDR3 is built from 13 residues. Germline CDR1 is SGHKS and CDR2 is YYEKEE (reference sequence). The germline V and J ends were trimmed by 2 bases and 0 bases, with 6 bases remaining between them. CDR3 nucleotides: TGTGCCAGCAGCTTTCCCTCCTCCTACGAGCAGTACTTC. Translation gives CASSFPSSYEQYF. The entire variable domain, with the rest obtained from reference TRBV5-5 and TRBJ2-7, is as follows: DAGVTQSPTHLIKTRGQQVTLRCSPISGHKSVSWYQQVLGQGPQFIFQYYEKEERGRGNFPDRFSARQFPNYSSELNVNALLLGDSALYLCASSFPSSYEQYFGPGTRLTVT.

The table lists this clone with a few counts. The rearrangement uses TRBV4-1 and TRBJ1-4; D not resolved. The V end was cut by 1 base, the J end by 6 bases, with 3 bases between. This CDR3 region has 12 residues. Germline V gene sequence: CDR1 MGHRA, CDR2 YSYEKL. The DNA for the CDR3 is TGCGCCAGCAGCCAAGCTTATGAAAAACTGTTTTTT. Translated, it gives CASSQAYEKLFF.

The chain links TRBV14 to TRBJ2-7; 14 bases match TRBD2. The CDR3 is 20 amino acids. Germline V gives CDR1 SGHDN, CDR2 FVKESK. The junction had 15 bases not matched to a gene; V was cut back by 3 bases and J by 2 bases. DNA for the CDR3: TGTGCCAGCAGCCACATTAGGGCCGGGACTAGCGGGAGCCGTCCCTACGAGCAGTACTTC. Amino acids: CASSHIRAGTSGSRPYEQYF.

The chain uses TRBV18 and TRBJ2-5, with 8 bases lining up with TRBD2. Germline CDR1 KGHSH, CDR2 LQKENI. Losses at the gene ends were 5 bases for V and 6 bases for J; bases not matched to a gene: 14. The CDR3 runs to 16 residues. The chain's CDR3 is CASSWGTSGGAKTQYF. The CDR3 region has the DNA TGTGCCAGCTCATGGGGGACGAGCGGGGGTGCCAAGACCCAGTACTTC.

Notes on this clone: This specimen includes other DNA sequences encoding the same CDR3. The chain is built from TRBV30 and TRBJ1-6, with TRBD1 matching over 9 bases. This CDR3 is built from 14 residues. Per the germline V gene, CDR1 is GTSNPN and CDR2 is SVGIG (reference sequence). The junction had 4 bases not matched to a gene; V was cut back by 3 bases and J by 7 bases. The DNA for the CDR3 is TGTGCCTGGAGCGGGGGACAGGGCAATTCACCCCTCCACTTT. It specifies CAWSGGQGNSPLHF. The full variable domain, rest sourced from reference TRBV30 and TRBJ1-6, is SQTIHQWPATLVQPVGSPLSLECTVEGTSNPNLYWYRQAAGRGLQLLFYSVGIGQISSEVPQNLSASRPQDRQFILSSKKLLLSDSGFYLCAWSGGQGNSPLHFGNGTRLTVT.

The CDR3 loop is CASSVGLAVSNEQFF. The CDR3 DNA is TGTGCCAGCAGTGTAGGACTAGCGGTTAGCAATGAGCAGTTCTTC. V usage is TRBV25-1 and J usage is TRBJ2-1, with TRBD2 matching 10 bases. CDR1 is MGHDK and CDR2 is SYGVNS in the germline V gene. The CDR3 is made up of 15 amino acids. V was clipped by 4 bases and J by 6 bases; unmatched bases: 6.

V is TRBV6-6 and J is TRBJ2-7, with 7 bases aligning to TRBD1. Trimming at V came to 7 bases and at J to 6 bases, leaving 3 bases not matched to a gene. The CDR3 length is 11 residues. CDR1 and CDR2 (germline): MNHNY, SVGAGI (reference sequence). This CDR3 is CASTYRGEQYF. In nucleotides, the CDR3 is TGTGCCAGCACCTACAGGGGCGAGCAGTACTTC.

V usage is TRBV2 and J usage is TRBJ2-1, with no clear D. The ends were cut back, 7 bases at V and 0 bases at J, with 10 bases in the middle. The CDR3 is 14 residues long. The germline CDR1 and CDR2 sequences are SNHLY and FYNNEI. CDR3 nucleotide sequence: TGTGCCAGCATGCCGGGTAGCTCCTACAATGAGCAGTTCTTC. Protein: CASMPGSSYNEQFF.

V and J are TRBV10-3 and TRBJ2-1; the match to TRBD2 covers 9 bases. CDR3 length: 13 amino acids. V lost 10 bases and J lost 5; bases outside the gene matches: 6. Germline V gene lookup returns CDR1 ENHRY and CDR2 SYGVKD. CDR3 sequence: CATLAGENNEQFF. The CDR3, as DNA: TGTGCCACCTTAGCGGGAGAAAACAATGAGCAGTTCTTC.

This chain joins TRBV25-1 and TRBJ2-1, with D uncertain. The CDR3 loop spans 14 amino acids. V lost 5 bases and J lost 2, with 10 bases in between. CDR1 and CDR2 (germline): MGHDK, SYGVNS. CDR3 sequence (DNA): TGTGCCAGCAGTATAATGTCGACCTACAATGAGCAGTTCTTC. Residues: CASSIMSTYNEQFF.